The 4 T cell receptor beta chains below all came from one sample that was sequenced in a study of PD-L1 blockade in urothelial cancer. Libraries were prepared by immunoSEQ multiplex PCR; TCRdb keeps only in-frame clonotypes and omits some of them. The repertoire holds approximately 32,000 clones, with more than 65% as singletons. The material was PBMCs, obtained around atezolizumab (anti-PD-L1) treatment. The receptors were gathered from a man between 65 and 85 years old with urothelial cancer.

The chain recombines TRBV6-5 with TRBJ1-6, with D perhaps matching TRBD1 (5 bases). Trimming pared 0 bases from V and 5 bases from J, leaving 8 bases between. CDR1 is MNHEY, CDR2 SVGAGI, per germline. CDR3 length: 15 amino acids. The CDR3 reads CASSYSGGDNSPLHF. Written as DNA, the CDR3 is TGTGCCAGCAGTTACTCGGGAGGGGATAATTCACCCCTCCACTTT.

The chain recombines TRBV19 with TRBJ2-1; the match to TRBD2 covers 7 bases. With 7 bases clipped from V and 2 bases from J, the junction kept 8 bases outside the gene matches. The germline gives CDR1 LNHDA, CDR2 SQIVND (reference sequence). There are 15 residues in the CDR3. The CDR3 protein is CASTEGLVPYNEQFF. The CDR3 DNA is TGTGCCAGTACCGAAGGACTAGTACCCTACAATGAGCAGTTCTTC.

The V gene is TRBV9, the J gene TRBJ2-5; D gene unclear. V dropped 0 bases and J dropped 0 bases, with 9 bases sitting between them. This CDR3 is built from 15 residues. The V gene's germline CDR1 is SGDLS and CDR2 YYNGEE. The CDR3 nucleotides read TGTGCCAGCAGCGTAGGATATGCGCACCAAGAGACCCAGTACTTC. This codes for CASSVGYAHQETQYF. Full variable domain (outside the CDR3, taken from reference TRBV9 and TRBJ2-5): DSGVTQTPKHLITATGQRVTLRCSPRSGDLSVYWYQQSLDQGLQFLIQYYNGEERAKGNILERFSAQQFPDLHSELNLSSLELGDSALYFCASSVGYAHQETQYFGPGTRLLVL.

The rearrangement links TRBV2 to TRBJ2-2, with D possibly being TRBD1 (6 bases). V was cut by 6 bases and J by 2 bases, with 13 bases left in between. Germline CDR1 and CDR2: SNHLY and FYNNEI. CDR3 length: 15 residues. CDR3 DNA: TGTGCCAGCAGGGAATCGGGACAAAACACCGGGGAGCTGTTTTTT. Translation: CASRESGQNTGELFF.